Below are 26 T cell receptor beta chains sequenced from a single sample in a study of vaccination effects on CD4 cells after COVID-19. No antigens are known for them. Method: immunoSEQ multiplex PCR; TCRdb's copy keeps in-frame clones and lacks some. Of approximately 57,000 clones listed, around four fifths are singletons. CD4+ T cells were isolated after roughly nine days of culture. Every participant took two doses of the BNT162b2 or mRNA-1273 vaccine. The sequenced sample was CD4+ T cells from PBMCs cultured without peptide, obtained after COVID-19 vaccination. These TCRs come from a human donor who received a COVID-19 vaccine.

This chain uses TRBV5-4 with TRBJ1-3, with 7 bases fitting TRBD1. The CDR3 is 15 residues long. The V gene's germline CDR1 is SGHNT and CDR2 YYREEE (reference sequence). The ends lost 4 bases at V and 2 bases at J; junction bases unmatched: 6. This chain's CDR3 is CASSPGQKPGNTIYF. DNA of the CDR3: TGTGCCAGCAGCCCGGGACAGAAGCCTGGAAACACCATATATTTT.

The chain couples TRBV30 to TRBJ1-5; tentatively, D is TRBD1 (5 bases). V was pared by 3 bases and J by 6 bases, with 30 bases between. Germline CDR1 GTSNPN, CDR2 SVGIG (reference sequence). The CDR3 is made up of 19 amino acids. The chain's CDR3 is CAWSPIPSTQDVEIQPQHF. CDR3 DNA sequence: TGTGCCTGGAGCCCTATACCCAGCACACAGGACGTTGAGATTCAGCCCCAGCATTTT.

J is TRBJ1-6 and V is TRBV10-3; TRBD1 aligns across 7 bases. Trimming removed 9 bases from V and 1 base from J; junction bases left unmatched: 12. The CDR3 consists of 17 residues. CDR1 is ENHRY and CDR2 is SYGVKD in the germline V gene. The CDR3 DNA sequence: TGTGCCATAGGACAGGCCCTTGGGGGTTCCTATAATTCACCCCTCCACTTT. Protein product: CAIGQALGGSYNSPLHF.

This clone showed up just once. The J gene is TRBJ1-2, the V gene TRBV11-1, with D possibly matching TRBD1 (5 bases). Trimming cost V 3 bases and J 2 bases, with 13 bases left between them. The CDR3 spans 15 residues. Germline CDR1 and CDR2: SGHAT and FQDESV (reference sequence). The CDR3 is CASSFGWGINYGYTF. The CDR3 DNA is TGTGCCAGCAGCTTTGGCTGGGGGATCAACTATGGCTACACCTTC.

The V and J genes are TRBV4-1 and TRBJ1-3; D is uncertain. V lost 0 bases to trimming and J lost 2 bases, with 8 bases between them. The V gene's germline CDR1 is MGHRA and CDR2 YSYEKL. The CDR3 covers 15 residues. The CDR3 DNA is TGCGCCAGCAGCCAAGATTTTTTTGCTGGAAACACCATATATTTT. Its protein is CASSQDFFAGNTIYF.

The chain joins TRBV2 to TRBJ1-4; possibly TRBD1 for D (6 bases). CDR1 and CDR2 (germline): SNHLY, FYNNEI. This CDR3 comprises 13 residues. V was shortened by 6 bases and J by 4 bases, with 9 bases between the two germline ends. The CDR3 nucleotides read TGTGCCAGCAGGACAGGTTTTAATGAAAAACTGTTTTTT. Protein product: CASRTGFNEKLFF.

The CDR3 loop reads CASSRTMNYGYTF. The CDR3 bases are TGTGCCAGCAGCCGGACGATGAACTATGGCTACACCTTC. This chain uses TRBV3-1 (or the pseudogene TRBV3-2) with TRBJ1-2; D is undetermined. The CDR3 is 13 residues long. V lost 4 bases, J lost 2 bases, and 8 bases lay in between. CDR1 is LGHDT and CDR2 is YNNKEL in the germline V gene (reference sequence).

The chain combines TRBV5-4 with TRBJ2-1; 9 nucleotides align to TRBD1. The V gene end was trimmed by 3 bases and the J gene end by 8 bases; junction bases not matched to a gene: 6. Germline lookup yields CDR1 SGHNT and CDR2 YYREEE (reference sequence). This CDR3 has 14 amino acids. The CDR3 sequence is CASSSRDRDHEQFF. CDR3 coding DNA: TGTGCCAGCAGCTCCCGGGACAGGGACCATGAGCAGTTCTTC.

The V gene is TRBV5-1, the J gene TRBJ1-1; no clear D gene. The CDR3 contains 14 residues. CDR1 SGHRS and CDR2 YFSETQ come from the germline V gene. V was trimmed by 0 bases and J by 2 bases, leaving 8 bases between them. CDR3 sequence: CASSLAAINTEAFF. The DNA of the CDR3 is TGCGCCAGCAGCTTGGCAGCGATTAACACTGAAGCTTTCTTT.

The chain links TRBV2 to TRBJ1-5, with D unclear. CDR1 SNHLY and CDR2 FYNNEI come from the germline V gene. V was pared by 7 bases and J by 6 bases, with 13 bases between. This CDR3 is 13 amino acids long. The CDR3 bases are TGTGCCAGCAAAGGGCGGGAGGGTCAGCCCCAGCATTTT. This codes for CASKGREGQPQHF.

V and J are TRBV18 and TRBJ2-7, with 9 bases aligning to TRBD1. The CDR3 is 17 amino acids. Germline CDR1 is KGHSH and CDR2 is LQKENI. J lost 3 bases, V lost 4 bases, and 13 bases had no gene match. CDR3 nucleotide sequence: TGTGCCAGCTCACTCCAGCCCCGGACAGGGGTTTTCTACGAGCAGTACTTC. This codes for CASSLQPRTGVFYEQYF.

This clone showed up just once. This CDR3 reads CSVEGGYTF. The CDR3 DNA reads as TGCAGCGTTGAGGGTGGCTACACCTTC. This chain uses TRBV29-1 with TRBJ1-2; D is uncertain. Per the germline V gene, CDR1 is SQVTM and CDR2 is ANQGSEA. The CDR3 contains 9 residues. Trimming removed 3 bases from V and 7 bases from J, with 3 bases in between.

The CDR3 sequence: CASSEGGLGNEQFF. The CDR3 DNA sequence: TGTGCCAGCAGTGAAGGGGGGCTAGGAAATGAGCAGTTCTTC. The chain combines TRBV6-1 with TRBJ2-1, with a tentative D call TRBD1 (6 bases). The V gene lost 1 base and the J gene lost 7 bases, with 11 bases spanning the gap. The CDR3 is 14 residues long. Germline V lookup: CDR1 MNHNS, CDR2 SASEGT.

This clone has just one count. The chain uses TRBV28 and TRBJ1-5; D is undetermined. V was shortened by 7 bases and J by 4 bases, with 14 bases between the two germline ends. CDR3 length equals 14 residues. In germline, CDR1 is MDHEN, CDR2 SYDVKM. The CDR3 reads CASTAPNSNQPQHF. CDR3 sequence (DNA): TGTGCCAGCACCGCGCCTAACAGTAATCAGCCCCAGCATTTT.

The rearrangement uses TRBV7-9 and TRBJ2-1, with D possibly TRBD2 on 6 matching bases. Trimming left V 2 bases short and J 8 bases short, with 19 bases between. There are 16 residues in the CDR3. Germline loops: CDR1 SEHNR, CDR2 FQNEAQ (reference sequence). This CDR3 reads CASSLLGGGPNDEQFF. CDR3 DNA sequence: TGTGCCAGCAGCTTATTGGGGGGTGGGCCCAATGATGAGCAGTTCTTC.

This clone has only one observation. The chain combines TRBV6-5 with TRBJ1-2, with a tentative D call TRBD1 (5 bases). Trimming took 8 bases from V and 2 from J, leaving 15 bases between them. The CDR3 runs 14 residues. Germline CDR1 MNHEY, CDR2 SVGAGI. The CDR3 nucleotides are TGTGCCAGCTGGGGCGGCGGTATCAACTATGGCTACACCTTC. This sequence encodes CASWGGGINYGYTF.

This clone was seen only a few times. The chain joins TRBV19 to TRBJ1-6; TRBD1 is a possible D gene (6 bases). V lost 3 bases and J lost 5, with 11 bases in between. The germline gives CDR1 LNHDA, CDR2 SQIVND (reference sequence). The CDR3 contains 15 residues. The CDR3 bases are TGTGCCAGTAGTATTGGTACAGGGAATAATTCACCCCTCCACTTT. It translates to CASSIGTGNNSPLHF.

This clone appeared a few times. The chain carries TRBV5-5 and TRBJ1-1; D unclear. Germline V gene sequence: CDR1 SGHKS, CDR2 YYEKEE (reference sequence). The CDR3 runs to 12 residues. V was trimmed by 0 bases and J by 8 bases, leaving 8 bases between them. The CDR3 loop reads CASSLEGGEAFF. CDR3 coding DNA: TGTGCCAGCAGCTTGGAGGGTGGAGAAGCTTTCTTT. Full variable domain (missing parts from reference TRBV5-5 and TRBJ1-1): DAGVTQSPTHLIKTRGQQVTLRCSPISGHKSVSWYQQVLGQGPQFIFQYYEKEERGRGNFPDRFSARQFPNYSSELNVNALLLGDSALYLCASSLEGGEAFFGQGTRLTVV.

The chain links TRBV5-4 to TRBJ1-6, with a possible D match to TRBD1 (5 bases). The CDR3 runs to 15 residues. Germline CDR1 SGHNT, CDR2 YYREEE (reference sequence). V lost 3 bases and J 14 bases, leaving 21 bases between the germline ends. For the CDR3, the DNA is TGTGCCAGCAGCTGGACCGGGACGGACTCGGGAACCCTCCACTTT. Protein sequence: CASSWTGTDSGTLHF.

The chain joins TRBV6-5 to TRBJ1-1; 7 bases are shared with TRBD1. This CDR3 comprises 14 residues. V was clipped by 4 bases and J by 1 base; unmatched bases: 3. In germline, CDR1 is MNHEY, CDR2 SVGAGI. CDR3 nucleotides: TGTGCCAGCAGTTCCTGGACAGGGAACACTGAAGCTTTCTTT. It is translated as CASSSWTGNTEAFF.

The V gene is TRBV7-2, the J gene TRBJ1-1; D remains unclear. This CDR3 has 13 residues. Germline V gene data show CDR1 as SGHTA and CDR2 as FQGNSA. V was cut by 1 base and J by 10 bases, with 13 bases left in between. DNA of the CDR3: TGTGCCAGCAGCTTAGATGGTCCGGGTATAGCTTTCTTT. Translated: CASSLDGPGIAFF.

The genes are TRBV6-1 and TRBJ1-6; tentatively, D is TRBD1 (5 bases). Germline V gene sequence: CDR1 MNHNS, CDR2 SASEGT. This CDR3 region has 17 residues. Trimming stripped 0 bases from V and 7 bases from J, with 16 bases between. CDR3 loop: CASSEALHAGRNSPLHF. In DNA, the CDR3 is TGTGCCAGCAGTGAAGCGCTTCATGCAGGGAGAAATTCACCCCTCCACTTT.

The chain links TRBV6-5 to TRBJ1-1; the D is unclear. CDR1 and CDR2 (germline): MNHEY, SVGAGI. Trimming stripped 5 bases from V and 2 bases from J, with 15 bases between. The CDR3 spans 15 residues. This CDR3 reads CASSRNPGVNTEAFF. Written as DNA, the CDR3 is TGTGCCAGCAGTCGAAACCCTGGGGTAAACACTGAAGCTTTCTTT.

This clone occurred once. The chain couples TRBV7-2 to TRBJ2-2; D is uncertain. The CDR3 has 13 amino acids. V was trimmed by 2 bases and J by 4 bases, leaving 5 bases between them. Germline CDR1 and CDR2: SGHTA and FQGNSA. The CDR3 reads CASSLKATGELFF. In DNA form, the CDR3 reads TGTGCCAGCAGCTTAAAGGCCACCGGGGAGCTGTTTTTT.

The chain links TRBV6-5 to TRBJ1-4, with 7 bases matching TRBD1. The V segment lost 2 bases and the J segment 8 bases; nucleotides outside the gene matches: 8. CDR1 is MNHEY and CDR2 is SVGAGI in the germline V gene. The CDR3 spans 15 residues. The CDR3 DNA follows: TGTGCCAGCAGTTACGATCTACAGGGGAGCGAAAAACTGTTTTTT. Translation gives CASSYDLQGSEKLFF.

This clone was seen a single time. J is TRBJ2-3 and V is TRBV5-1, with D tentatively TRBD1 (5 bases). Germline CDR1 and CDR2: SGHRS and YFSETQ. V was pared by 3 bases and J by 0 bases, with 11 bases between. CDR3 length: 15 amino acids. Here the CDR3 reads CASSSQVPSTDTQYF. CDR3 nucleotide sequence: TGCGCCAGCAGCTCACAGGTTCCTAGCACAGATACGCAGTATTTT.